This T cell receptor (beta chain) was found in a study of T cell clones after liver transplantation. Study background: In this trial, immunosuppression withdrawal was attempted within 2 years of liver transplant. Subjects received no induction therapy and standard immunosuppression until randomization at 12-24 months post-transplant.

The protocol was immunoSEQ multiplex PCR, while the TCRdb copy is restricted to in-frame clones and leaves out a portion. The data show some 80,000 clones, 84% seen once. The source is a human patient who received a liver transplant. Some of the T cells may derive from the graft donor. The material was CD4+ T cells from blood, obtained less than 50 months after liver transplant.

The CDR3 loop is CASRPGQGPYGYTF. The CDR3, as DNA: TGTGCCAGCAGACCGGGACAGGGGCCGTATGGCTACACCTTC. The chain joins TRBV6-4 to TRBJ1-2; 10 bases line up with TRBD1. The CDR3 has 14 residues. Germline CDR1 and CDR2: MRHNA and SNTAGT. Trimming removed 6 bases from V and 5 bases from J; junction bases left unmatched: 6.